Reported below is one T cell receptor (beta chain). This record belongs to a study of shared clonotypes between healthy human individuals. Germline lookup yields CDR1 SGHRS and CDR2 YFSETQ. Germline trimming cut 0 bases from V and 3 bases from J; bases unmatched to any gene: 3. CDR3 length equals 15 residues. In the original analysis: Junction-only sequences produced by ImmunoSEQ had no quality scores, so filtering differed. TCRdb's copy holds only in-frame clones and misses some; the assay was immunoSEQ multiplex PCR. That table furnishes V, J and clone size, whereas the DNA furnished D and trimming. This repertoire shows around 510,000 clones, around 95% found once; its top ten account for about 0.064%.

This receptor was obtained from a woman aged 30 to 39 in good health. Input material: naive CD4+ T cells sorted from blood. Subset defined: CD45RA+ positively selected. The chain recombines TRBV5-1 with TRBJ1-1; 9 nucleotides line up with TRBD1. The CDR3 region has the DNA TGCGCCAGCAGCTTGGAGAGGACAGGGGACACTGAAGCTTTCTTT. Protein: CASSLERTGDTEAFF.